The source of this T cell receptor (beta chain) is a study of T-cell memory formation after mild COVID-19 (dated by TCRdb to about 2021). Describing the broader study: Most TCR sequence clusters were specific to one of the two donors. The cohort comprised two young, previously healthy adult volunteers, one female and one male. T-cell clones expanding and contracting after mild COVID-19 in a couple of donors were tracked by longitudinal TCRalpha and TCRbeta repertoire sequencing.

Taken from the germline V gene, the CDR1 and CDR2 loops are SGHTA and FQGNSA. The V and J ends are trimmed by 4 bases and 5 bases, leaving 9 bases between them. The CDR3 numbers 13 residues from cysteine through phenylalanine. Kept here is only the CDR3 DNA, which spans 39 bases and is read in frame from base 1. The instrument was an Illumina NovaSeq 6000. cDNA libraries for TCRalpha and TCRbeta were prepared by 5'RACE using constant-segment primers, with sample barcodes and unique molecular identifiers added. RNA was extracted from every sample with Trizol reagent. Library amplification was performed in two PCR steps, and a second sample barcode and Illumina TruSeq adapters were introduced in the second step. Libraries were sequenced on an Illumina NovaSeq with 2 x 150 bp paired-end reads. The original methods were these. The reads were demultiplexed and collapsed into UMI-guided consensus sequences using migec v1.2.7. Using mixcr v2.1.11, the UMI consensuses were aligned to TRA and TRB V and J templates and assembled into clonotypes. Expanded or contracted clonotypes were those called significant by both edgeR and NoisET, with noise models trained on biological replicates. edgeR calls used a false discovery rate-adjusted p below 0.01 and a log2 fold-change threshold of 1. As an exploratory analysis of dynamics, PCA with hierarchical clustering was applied to max-normalized trajectories of the 1000 most abundant clonotypes. The CD4 or CD8 phenotype of responding clones was assigned using the separately sequenced CD4+ and CD8+ repertoires. TCRdb ran its own pipeline on the public reads, namely fastp trimming at Q25 and MiXCR clone calling, and kept in-frame beta chains. Entries that share a CDR3 protein sequence are merged under the most common genes and DNA. The V and J calls follow TCRdb's processing rather than the paper's. For this sample the table gives 250,000 to 400,000 distinct CDR3 sequences, of which approximately 15% were detected only once. The top ten hold around 23% of the sample.

Ficoll-Paque density gradient centrifugation was the method used to isolate PBMCs. Broader findings and caveats from the paper: The second-wave clones that peaked on day 37 were not confirmed to be SARS-CoV-2 specific. Contracting CD4+ clones were located mainly in the CM and EM memory subsets, whereas CD8+ clones were found to be enriched in EMRA. From day 15 to 85, contracting clones showed balanced CD4/CD8 phenotypes, whereas a second wave of clones that expanded from day 15 to 37 leaned towards CD4+. Some responding clones were found in pre-infection memory, which suggests that pre-existing cross-reactive memory T cells took part in the SARS-CoV-2 response. The study included only a couple of mild cases, and larger cohorts that include severe cases with pre-infection samples were judged to be necessary.

This clonotype has ten or more counts. What this receptor recognizes is not known. Per-base qualities were not stored, and no clone one base away is much larger. This receptor chain uses TRBV7-2 and TRBJ2-1; the D element could tentatively be TRBD1 or TRBD2, as 5 bases agree for each. The sample was PBMCs or a T cell subset sorted from them (not recorded which). The receptor was isolated from a man between 18 and 29 years old who had mild COVID-19 (a few samples of this study predate the infection). The sample titles of this study are shuffled in the database, so cell type and time point are left out; the donor was told from shared clones. The base sequence is TGTGCCAGCAGCTGGGGACGGCACAATGAGCAGTTCTTC. Translated, this gives CASSWGRHNEQFF.